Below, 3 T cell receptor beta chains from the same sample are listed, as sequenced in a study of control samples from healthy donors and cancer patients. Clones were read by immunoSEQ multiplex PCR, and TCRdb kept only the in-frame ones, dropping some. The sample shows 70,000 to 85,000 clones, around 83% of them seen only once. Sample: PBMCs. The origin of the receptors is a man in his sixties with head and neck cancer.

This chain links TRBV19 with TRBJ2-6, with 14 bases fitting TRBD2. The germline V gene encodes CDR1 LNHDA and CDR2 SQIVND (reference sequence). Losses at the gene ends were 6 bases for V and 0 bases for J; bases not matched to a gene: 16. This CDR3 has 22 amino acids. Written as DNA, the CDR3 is TGTGCCAGTAGAATCTACACGTCCGGGACTAGCGGGGGTCACTCTGGGGCCAACGTCCTGACTTTC. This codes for CASRIYTSGTSGGHSGANVLTF.

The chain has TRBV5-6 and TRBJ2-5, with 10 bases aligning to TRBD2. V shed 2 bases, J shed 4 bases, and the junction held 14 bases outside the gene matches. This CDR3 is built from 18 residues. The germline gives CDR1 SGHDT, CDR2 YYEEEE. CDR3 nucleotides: TGTGCCAGCAGCTTCAGCCCAACCGGGACTAGCGTGGGAGAGACCCAGTACTTC. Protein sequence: CASSFSPTGTSVGETQYF.

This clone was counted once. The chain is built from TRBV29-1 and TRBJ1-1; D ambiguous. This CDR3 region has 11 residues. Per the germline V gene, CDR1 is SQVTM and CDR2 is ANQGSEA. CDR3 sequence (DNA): TGCAGTCCTGCCCGGAACACTGAAGCTTTCTTT. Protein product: CSPARNTEAFF.